The 25 T cell receptor beta chains below all came from one sample that was sequenced in a study of T-cell reconstitution after alpha-beta-depleted transplantation in children. Unique molecular identifiers were incorporated during preparation of the TCRbeta library. One entry per CDR3 protein, called by TCRdb with MiXCR from the PCR reads. The sample yields about 120,000 distinct CDR3 sequences, about a tenth seen once. Sequencing used PBMCs, obtained before TCRalphabeta/CD19-depleted stem cell transplant. The receptors here all came from a boy aged 2 to 10 with acute lymphoblastic leukemia, due to receive a stem cell transplant.

The chain is built from TRBV6-2 or TRBV6-3 and TRBJ2-1; 10 positions match TRBD2. With V trimmed by 6 bases and J by 9 bases, 8 bases remained unmatched. CDR1 and CDR2 from the germline V gene are MNHEY and SVGEGT. The CDR3 contains 14 residues. The CDR3 sequence: CASRRMGLAFEQFF. CDR3 coding DNA: TGTGCCAGCAGACGGATGGGACTAGCGTTTGAGCAGTTCTTC.

In its sample, this clonotype was seen many times. The chain joins TRBV29-1 to TRBJ1-1; D not resolved. The V gene's germline CDR1 is SQVTM and CDR2 ANQGSEA. The V and J ends lost 4 bases and 0 bases respectively, with 9 bases between them. CDR3 length: 13 residues. The CDR3 DNA follows: TGCAGCGTTGGCGGCGGTATGAACACTGAAGCTTTCTTT. This codes for CSVGGGMNTEAFF.

This rearrangement joins TRBV29-1 to TRBJ1-5, with D uncertain. The CDR3 has 13 amino acids. V lost 7 bases, J lost 3 bases, and 13 bases lay in between. Germline lookup yields CDR1 SQVTM and CDR2 ANQGSEA. DNA of the CDR3: TGCAGCGCCAGAACAGCGAACAATCAGCCCCAGCATTTT. Translated, it gives CSARTANNQPQHF.

This clonotype was counted many times. V gene TRBV5-1 combines with J gene TRBJ2-7; D not resolved. The CDR3 has 14 residues. V lost 4 bases, J lost 2 bases, and 13 bases lay in between. Germline V gives CDR1 SGHRS, CDR2 YFSETQ. The CDR3 loop is CASSHPSRPYEQYF. For the CDR3, the DNA is TGCGCCAGCAGCCACCCATCGCGGCCCTACGAGCAGTACTTC.

The V call is TRBV5-8, the J call TRBJ2-5; D is possibly TRBD1 (5 bases). V dropped 2 bases and J dropped 4 bases, with 12 bases sitting between them. The CDR3 runs to 14 residues. CDR1 and CDR2 from the germline V gene are SGHTS and YDEGEE. The CDR3: CASSFQGLAETQYF. The CDR3, as DNA: TGTGCCAGCAGCTTTCAGGGTCTTGCAGAGACCCAGTACTTC. Looking up the rest from reference TRBV5-8 and TRBJ2-5 gives the full variable domain: EAGVTQSPTHLIKTRGQQATLRCSPISGHTSVYWYQQALGLGLQFLLWYDEGEERNRGNFPPRFSGRQFPNYSSELNVNALELEDSALYLCASSFQGLAETQYFGPGTRLLVL.

This clonotype has more than one count but fewer than ten. The chain couples TRBV15 to TRBJ2-5; D is unclear. Germline loops: CDR1 LNHNV, CDR2 YYDKDF (reference sequence). This CDR3 region has 13 residues. V was cut by 10 bases and J by 2 bases, with 14 bases left in between. DNA for the CDR3: TGTGCCATCAGAGCCGGGCTACAAGAGACCCAGTACTTC. As protein: CAIRAGLQETQYF.

This clonotype showed up many times. The V and J genes are TRBV20-1 and TRBJ2-1; a weak D match, TRBD2 (6 bases). Trimming took off 6 bases at V and 4 bases at J, with 19 bases between the two ends. This CDR3 contains 15 residues. Germline V gene data show CDR1 as DFQATT and CDR2 as SNEGSKA (reference sequence). CDR3 residues: CSAPPGSIKYNEQFF. For the CDR3, the DNA is TGCAGTGCCCCACCCGGGAGTATAAAATACAATGAGCAGTTCTTC.

DNA for the CDR3: TGCAGTGCTCGTCCTGTGGACCCCTCCTACGAGCAGTACTTC. Translation: CSARPVDPSYEQYF. The chain couples TRBV20-1 to TRBJ2-7; no clear D. V shed 5 bases and J shed 0 bases, with 14 bases lying between them. From germline, CDR1 is DFQATT and CDR2 SNEGSKA (reference sequence). This CDR3 spans 14 amino acids.

The chain carries TRBV5-1 and TRBJ2-3; D perhaps matches TRBD2 (6 bases). Germline values: CDR1 SGHRS, CDR2 YFSETQ. V lost 5 bases to trimming and J lost 2 bases, with 12 bases between them. The CDR3 is 14 residues long. The chain's CDR3 is CASSFAGPTDTQYF. CDR3 nucleotides: TGCGCCAGCAGTTTTGCGGGACCCACAGATACGCAGTATTTT. Together with reference TRBV5-1 and TRBJ2-3, the CDR3 gives the full variable domain: KAGVTQTPRYLIKTRGQQVTLSCSPISGHRSVSWYQQTPGQGLQFLFEYFSETQRNKGNFPGRFSGRQFSNSRSEMNVSTLELGDSALYLCASSFAGPTDTQYFGPGTRLTVL.

The J gene is TRBJ1-2, the V gene TRBV29-1; D is undetermined. The CDR3 totals 11 residues. From germline, CDR1 is SQVTM and CDR2 ANQGSEA. Trimming stripped 3 bases from V and 2 bases from J, with 4 bases between. The CDR3 is CSVELNYGYTF. CDR3 in DNA: TGCAGCGTTGAGCTGAACTATGGCTACACCTTC.

This clonotype was counted between two and nine times. This sequence joins TRBV5-1 and TRBJ2-5, with 10 bases aligning to TRBD2. J gave up 3 bases and V 0 bases, and 5 bases lay outside the gene matches. CDR1 is SGHRS and CDR2 is YFSETQ in the germline V gene. CDR3 length equals 16 residues. The CDR3: CASSLANLAGEETQYF. CDR3 DNA: TGCGCCAGCAGCTTGGCCAACCTAGCGGGAGAAGAGACCCAGTACTTC.

This clonotype has a count of ten or more. This CDR3 reads CASSLTTGGWLTGELFF. In nucleotides, the CDR3 is TGTGCCAGCAGTTTAACCACAGGGGGTTGGCTGACCGGGGAGCTGTTTTTT. The chain links TRBV7-2 to TRBJ2-2, with TRBD1 matching over 8 bases. Trimming removed 6 bases from V and 5 bases from J; junction bases left unmatched: 14. The germline V gene encodes CDR1 SGHTA and CDR2 FQGNSA. The CDR3 covers 17 residues.

This clonotype was found once. The V gene is TRBV3-1, the J gene TRBJ2-1, with 9 bases identical to TRBD2. The germline gives CDR1 LGHDT, CDR2 YNNKEL (reference sequence). The CDR3 has 15 amino acids. V lost 4 bases and J lost 8; bases outside the gene matches: 9. The CDR3 coding sequence is TGTGCCAGCAGCCCACCTAGCGGGAAGGGGTATGAGCAGTTCTTC. As protein: CASSPPSGKGYEQFF.

This chain connects TRBV25-1 to TRBJ2-7; D may be TRBD1 (6 bases). The ends were cut back, 4 bases at V and 1 base at J, with 17 bases in the middle. The CDR3 totals 16 residues. Per germline, CDR1 MGHDK and CDR2 SYGVNS. The DNA of the CDR3 is TGTGCCAGCAGTGTGACGACAGGAACTACTTCCTACGAGCAGTACTTC. Its translation: CASSVTTGTTSYEQYF.

This rearrangement joins TRBV9 to TRBJ1-1; tentative D call: TRBD1 (6 bases). The CDR3 is made up of 17 amino acids. With 3 bases removed from V and 1 base from J, the gap between germline ends came to 19 bases. Germline CDR1 SGDLS, CDR2 YYNGEE. The CDR3 nucleotides read TGTGCCAGCAGCGCCAAACCGGGACACAGTTGGAACACTGAAGCTTTCTTT. This sequence encodes CASSAKPGHSWNTEAFF.

In this sample, this clonotype turned up a few times. The chain carries TRBV29-1 and TRBJ1-1; maybe TRBD1 (6 bases). CDR3 length equals 12 residues. The germline CDR1 and CDR2 sequences are SQVTM and ANQGSEA. V was pared by 8 bases and J by 2 bases, with 12 bases between. In DNA, the CDR3 is TGCAGCATCCGACAGGTCAACACTGAAGCTTTCTTT. It translates to CSIRQVNTEAFF.

This clonotype was found a few times. J is TRBJ2-1 and V is TRBV30, with D perhaps being TRBD1 or TRBD2 (6 bases each). Germline loops: CDR1 GTSNPN, CDR2 SVGIG (reference sequence). V lost 1 base and J 6 bases, leaving 25 bases between the germline ends. This CDR3 has 18 residues. The CDR3 bases are TGTGCCTGGAGTGATGCTGTCCGGGGGCAGGGAAGGGGCAATGAGCAGTTCTTC. Translation: CAWSDAVRGQGRGNEQFF.

This clonotype was picked up many times. This chain joins TRBV27 and TRBJ2-3, with TRBD1 identical over 9 bases. Germline V gives CDR1 MNHEY, CDR2 SMNVEV (reference sequence). There are 16 residues in the CDR3. V shed 1 base and J 4 bases; nucleotides not matched to a gene: 6. The CDR3 loop reads CASSLYRGLGADTQYF. Here the CDR3 DNA reads TGTGCCAGCAGTTTATACAGGGGGCTCGGTGCAGATACGCAGTATTTT.

V and J are TRBV10-1 and TRBJ2-1; 7 bases agree with TRBD1. Germline CDR1 is WNHNN and CDR2 is SYGVQD (reference sequence). This CDR3 contains 13 residues. J lost 6 bases, V lost 5 bases, and 4 bases had no gene match. For the CDR3, the DNA is TGCGCCAGCAGTATCGGACAGGTCAATGAGCAGTTCTTC. Its protein product is CASSIGQVNEQFF.

J is TRBJ1-1 and V is TRBV11-2; D is undetermined. Germline CDR1 reads SGHAT; CDR2 reads FQNNGV. The V end was cut by 1 base, the J end by 0 bases, with 15 bases between. The CDR3 is 17 amino acids. The CDR3, as DNA: TGTGCCAGCAGCTTAGTCTTGCAGGCTTGGATGAACACTGAAGCTTTCTTT. It is translated as CASSLVLQAWMNTEAFF.

This clonotype showed up many times. The chain has TRBV7-9 and TRBJ2-7; the D is unclear. This CDR3 has 11 residues. CDR1 is SEHNR, CDR2 FQNEAQ, per germline (reference sequence). V lost 2 bases and J 5 bases, leaving 4 bases between the germline ends. The CDR3 nucleotides are TGTGCCAGCAGCTTACAAAACGAGCAGTACTTC. Residues: CASSLQNEQYF.

The chain has TRBV6-1 and TRBJ2-1, with TRBD2 as a possible D gene (5 bases). Germline CDR1 MNHNS, CDR2 SASEGT. V was clipped by 1 base and J by 3 bases, with 10 bases between them. The CDR3 has 15 residues. The CDR3 protein is CASSEGIRGYNEQFF. DNA of the CDR3: TGTGCCAGCAGTGAAGGGATCCGGGGCTACAATGAGCAGTTCTTC.

This clonotype was detected only a few times. The chain combines TRBV29-1 with TRBJ2-7; D uncertain. V lost 1 base, J lost 3 bases, and 7 bases lay in between. Per the germline V gene, CDR1 is SQVTM and CDR2 is ANQGSEA. This CDR3 spans 12 amino acids. The CDR3 sequence is CSVEGRGYEQYF. The CDR3 DNA reads TGCAGCGTTGAAGGTAGAGGCTACGAGCAGTACTTC.

The chain is built from TRBV20-1 and TRBJ2-7, with TRBD2 matching 8 bases. Germline V gene lookup returns CDR1 DFQATT and CDR2 SNEGSKA (reference sequence). With V trimmed by 6 bases and J by 2 bases, 12 bases remained unmatched. The CDR3 has 15 amino acids. The CDR3 is CSARNPGTRAYEQYF. In nucleotides, the CDR3 is TGCAGTGCCAGAAACCCCGGGACTAGGGCCTACGAGCAGTACTTC.

V and J are TRBV5-1 and TRBJ1-4; 10 nucleotides align to TRBD1. The CDR3 is 14 residues long. The ends lost 4 bases at V and 7 bases at J; junction bases unmatched: 4. CDR1 is SGHRS, CDR2 YFSETQ, per germline. The CDR3 nucleotides read TGCGCCAGCAGCCCGAGACAGGGGGCTGAAAAACTGTTTTTT. It codes for CASSPRQGAEKLFF.